This T cell receptor (beta chain) stems from a study of cytomegalovirus exposure and HLA in healthy donors. Healthy donors of bone marrow made up the group. Study results and limitations: In vitro testing confirmed a few CMV-associated chains as specific for CMV antigens. Trimming of TCR beta V- and J-genes showed a link, identified in a later analysis, to a missense DCLRE1C variant.

This clone appeared once. Its specificity is not known. V shed 5 bases and J shed 5 bases, with 9 bases lying between them. Germline V lookup: CDR1 KGHSH, CDR2 LQKENI. The CDR3 runs 13 residues. Vbeta (60) and Jbeta (13) primers were used in the PCR. Data came from immunoSEQ multiplex PCR; TCRdb stores just in-frame clones and leaves some out. The table has some 110,000 clones, about 70% seen once. Source material: PBMCs. The gene calls are TRBV18 and TRBJ2-2; maybe TRBD1 (6 bases). The sequence was obtained from a female donor in good health and CMV-seronegative. In DNA form, the CDR3 reads TGTGCCAGCTCATCCAGGGGAACCGGGGAGCTGTTTTTT. Its protein is CASSSRGTGELFF.